This T cell receptor beta chain was sequenced during a study of blood T cell repertoires in COVID-19. Study summary: Samples representing acute and convalescent COVID-19 were sourced from the United States, Italy and Spain. PBMCs, B-cell-depleted T cells, or T cells provided the cDNA or gDNA that made up the material.

In the authors' methods: For nucleated cells, counts were estimated from reference gene primer amplification. Sequencing used immunoSEQ multiplex PCR; TCRdb keeps in-frame clones, though not all of them. V and J calls and clone size are copied from that table; D and trimming were computed from the DNA. The sample lists 200,000 to 250,000 clones, about 85% occurring once. Germline CDR1 MNHEY, CDR2 SVGAGI. Trimming at V came to 5 bases and at J to 1 base, leaving 4 bases not matched to a gene. The CDR3 covers 14 residues. Sequenced sample: peripheral blood. The receptor's source is a man between 25 and 39 years old who had recovered from COVID-19. V and J are TRBV6-5 and TRBJ1-1, with 7 positions matching TRBD1. The CDR3 DNA follows: TGTGCCAGCAGTCTCCGACAGGGGAACACTGAAGCTTTCTTT. Its translation: CASSLRQGNTEAFF.